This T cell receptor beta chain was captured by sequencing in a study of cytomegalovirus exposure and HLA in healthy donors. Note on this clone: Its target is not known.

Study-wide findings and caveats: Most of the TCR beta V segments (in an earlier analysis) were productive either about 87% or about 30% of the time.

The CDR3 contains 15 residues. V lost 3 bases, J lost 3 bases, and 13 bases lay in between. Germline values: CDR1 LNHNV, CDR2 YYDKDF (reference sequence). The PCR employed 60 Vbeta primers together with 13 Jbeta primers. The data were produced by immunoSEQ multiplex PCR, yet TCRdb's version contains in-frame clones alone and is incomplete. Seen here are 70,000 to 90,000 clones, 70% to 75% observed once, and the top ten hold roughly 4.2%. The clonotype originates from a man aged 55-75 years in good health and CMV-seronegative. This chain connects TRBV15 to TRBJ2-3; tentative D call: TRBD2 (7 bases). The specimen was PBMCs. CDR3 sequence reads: CATSRTGGWTDTQYF. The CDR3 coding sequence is TGTGCCACCAGCAGGACGGGGGGCTGGACAGATACGCAGTATTTT.